The T cell receptor (beta chain) under discussion was sequenced for a study of OX40 agonist ivuxolimab in advanced cancers. Study information: Patients got intravenous ivuxolimab at 0.01 to 10 mg/kg every 2 weeks. Patients enrolled in dose escalation were diagnosed with hepatocellular carcinoma, melanoma, renal cell or head and neck cancer. Patients with prior anti-PD-1, anti-PD-L1 or anti-CTLA-4 therapy were eligible; 40% had some.

Sampling of blood occurred at baseline, cycle 4 day 1, and cycle 7 day 1. Produced via immunoSEQ multiplex PCR; TCRdb's table is partial and in-frame only. The table has about 48,000 clones, about 89% seen once; the top ten hold roughly 30%. Here the sequenced sample was CD4+ or CD8+ T cells sorted from blood, taken in a trial of the OX40 agonist ivuxolimab. This receptor was obtained from an adult with an advanced solid tumor such as melanoma, head and neck, liver or kidney cancer.

The CDR3 sequence is CASSQEQGADTGELFF. CDR3 DNA: TGCGCCAGCAGCCAAGAACAGGGCGCGGACACCGGGGAGCTGTTTTTT. The chain couples TRBV4-1 to TRBJ2-2, with TRBD1 as a possible D gene (6 bases). Trimming shortened V by 0 bases and J by 3 bases, and 11 bases separated the two germline ends. Germline V CDR1 and CDR2: MGHRA, YSYEKL. CDR3 size: 16 residues.